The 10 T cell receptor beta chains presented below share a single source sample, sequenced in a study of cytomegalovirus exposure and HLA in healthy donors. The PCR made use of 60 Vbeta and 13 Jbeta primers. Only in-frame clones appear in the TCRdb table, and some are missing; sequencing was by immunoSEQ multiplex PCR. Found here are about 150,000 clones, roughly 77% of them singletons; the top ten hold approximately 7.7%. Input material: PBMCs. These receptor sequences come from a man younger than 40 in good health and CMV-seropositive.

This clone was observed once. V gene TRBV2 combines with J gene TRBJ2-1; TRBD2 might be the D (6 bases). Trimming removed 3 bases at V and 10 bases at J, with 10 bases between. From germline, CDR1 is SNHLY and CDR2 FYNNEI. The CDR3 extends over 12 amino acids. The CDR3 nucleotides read TGTGCCAGCAGTGACCAGGGAGGAGAGCAGTTCTTC. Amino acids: CASSDQGGEQFF.

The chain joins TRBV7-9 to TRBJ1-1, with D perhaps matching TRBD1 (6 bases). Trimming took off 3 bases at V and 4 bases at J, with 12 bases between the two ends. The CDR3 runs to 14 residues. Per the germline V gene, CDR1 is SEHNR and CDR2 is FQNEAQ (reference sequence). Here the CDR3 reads CASSLDSLGTEAFF. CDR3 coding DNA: TGTGCCAGCAGCTTGGACAGCCTGGGCACTGAAGCTTTCTTT.

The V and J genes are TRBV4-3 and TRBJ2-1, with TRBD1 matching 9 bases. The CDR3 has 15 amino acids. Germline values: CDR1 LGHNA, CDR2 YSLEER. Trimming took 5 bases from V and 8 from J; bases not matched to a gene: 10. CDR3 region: CASSSPGQGRDEQFF. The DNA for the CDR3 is TGCGCCAGCAGCTCCCCCGGACAGGGGCGGGATGAGCAGTTCTTC.

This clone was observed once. In DNA form, the CDR3 reads TGTGCCAGAGGGGGCAGGGCGGGAGGTCAGCCCCAGCATTTT. It translates to CARGGRAGGQPQHF. The V and J genes are TRBV2 and TRBJ1-5; 7 nucleotides agree with TRBD1. CDR1 is SNHLY and CDR2 is FYNNEI in the germline V gene. The CDR3 is 14 residues long. With V trimmed by 9 bases and J by 6 bases, 11 bases remained unmatched.

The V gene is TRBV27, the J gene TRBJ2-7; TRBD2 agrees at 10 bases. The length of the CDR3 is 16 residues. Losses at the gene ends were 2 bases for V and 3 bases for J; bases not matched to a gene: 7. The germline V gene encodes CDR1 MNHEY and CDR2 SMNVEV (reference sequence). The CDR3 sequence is CASSLTALAGVYEQYF. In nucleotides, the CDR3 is TGTGCCAGCAGTTTAACCGCTCTAGCGGGAGTCTACGAGCAGTACTTC.

CDR3 sequence: CASSLGATANYGYTF. In DNA form, the CDR3 reads TGCGCCAGCAGCTTGGGAGCGACAGCTAACTATGGCTACACCTTC. V usage is TRBV5-1 and J usage is TRBJ1-2, with D possibly TRBD1 on 5 matching bases. Germline V gene sequence: CDR1 SGHRS, CDR2 YFSETQ. The CDR3 consists of 15 residues. V lost 0 bases and J 0 bases, leaving 9 bases between the germline ends. The full variable domain, in which reference TRBV5-1 and TRBJ1-2 provide the parts outside the CDR3, is KAGVTQTPRYLIKTRGQQVTLSCSPISGHRSVSWYQQTPGQGLQFLFEYFSETQRNKGNFPGRFSGRQFSNSRSEMNVSTLELGDSALYLCASSLGATANYGYTFGSGTRLTVV.

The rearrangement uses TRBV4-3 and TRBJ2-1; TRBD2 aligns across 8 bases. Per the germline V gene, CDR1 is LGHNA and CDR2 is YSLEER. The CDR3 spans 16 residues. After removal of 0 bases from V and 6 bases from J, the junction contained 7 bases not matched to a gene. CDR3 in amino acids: CASSQDRSGGTNEQFF. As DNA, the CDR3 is TGCGCCAGCAGCCAAGATCGGAGCGGGGGAACCAATGAGCAGTTCTTC.

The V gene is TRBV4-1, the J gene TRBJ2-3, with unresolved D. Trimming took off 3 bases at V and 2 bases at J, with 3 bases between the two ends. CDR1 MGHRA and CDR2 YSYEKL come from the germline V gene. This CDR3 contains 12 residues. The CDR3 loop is CASSHLTDTQYF. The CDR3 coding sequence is TGCGCCAGCAGCCACCTCACAGATACGCAGTATTTT.

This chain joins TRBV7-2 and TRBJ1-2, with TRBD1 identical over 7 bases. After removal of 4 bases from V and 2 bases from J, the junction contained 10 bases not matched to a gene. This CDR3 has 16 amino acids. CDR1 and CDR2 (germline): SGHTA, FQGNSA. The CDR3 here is CASSSSFARGNYGYTF. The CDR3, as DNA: TGTGCCAGCAGCTCCTCGTTTGCCAGGGGGAACTATGGCTACACCTTC.

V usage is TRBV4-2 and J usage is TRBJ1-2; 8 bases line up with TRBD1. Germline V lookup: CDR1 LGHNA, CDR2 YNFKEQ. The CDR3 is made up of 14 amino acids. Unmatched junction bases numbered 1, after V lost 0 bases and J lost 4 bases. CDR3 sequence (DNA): TGTGCCAGCAGCCAAGATGACAGGGGCTATGGCTACACCTTC. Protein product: CASSQDDRGYGYTF.